This note documents a single T cell receptor (beta chain) sequence. Its antigen is currently not known. Within one base of it there is no much larger clone, and no base qualities were kept. Separate from the roughly 650-subject first cohort, the validation cohort of 120 subjects was the group to which the donors belonged. The cysteine opens and the phenylalanine closes a CDR3 of 16 amino acids. Only the CDR3 region is kept as DNA, spanning 48 bases read in frame from base 1. Germline trimming: 2 bases from V, 0 bases from J; junction bases outside gene matches: 6. CDR1 and CDR2, looked up from the germline V gene, are SGHRS and YFSETQ. This record comes from a study of cytomegalovirus exposure and HLA in healthy donors (dated by TCRdb to 2016 to 2017). As for the study more broadly: The 500 to 700 repertoires of the first cohort and the approximately 110 validation repertoires were produced on the same platform, according to a later analysis. The study aimed to test whether cataloging public T cell receptors could reveal signatures of past pathogen exposure. A separate validation cohort of 100 to 150 different subjects was used in addition to the 666-subject first cohort. To predict cytomegalovirus infection status, the study brought together high-throughput TCR immunosequencing, statistical association of individual TCRs with disease status, and machine learning.

Results and caveats for the whole study, not just this receptor: A later analysis lacked HLA typing for the validation cohort, so it scored co-occurrence in that cohort across all 120 or so repertoires. The study gave a list of 150 to 200 TCR beta chains associated with cytomegalovirus. Three of the identified cytomegalovirus-associated TCR beta chains were confirmed in vitro to be specific for cytomegalovirus antigens. According to the authors, the approach could potentially be generalized to other disease states and immunological phenotypes. The classifier was reported to diagnose cytomegalovirus status with high specificity and sensitivity in both the original cohort and the validation cohort. Most TCR sequences were observed very rarely across donors, whereas some public TCRs were present in many individuals. Of the cluster scores, about 94% were above 0 in a later analysis, which found that TCRs clustered in the first cohort also tended to co-occur in the 120 validation repertoires.

The library was prepared using the immunoSEQ multiplex PCR assay. On the study's bioinformatics: A statistical classification framework was developed to diagnose cytomegalovirus status using the catalog of TCR beta chain sequences. TCRdb limited this immuneACCESS table to in-frame rearrangements with V and J called. A share of clones is missing; checked studies link under half to unresolved V genes, and the rest is unexplained. V and J calls and clone size are given by that table; D and trimming were obtained from the DNA. For this sample the table gives some 70,000 clones, of which 70% to 90% were detected only once. Less than 3% of the sample goes to the ten largest clones.

The sequence links TRBV5-1 to TRBJ2-7; 9 bases in the junction line up with TRBD1. Sequenced sample: PBMCs. This sequence originates from a man aged 25-45 years in good health and CMV-seronegative. For the CDR3, the sequence is CASSFDRGGFSYEQYF. The DNA sequence reads TGCGCCAGCAGCTTTGACAGGGGGGGATTCTCCTACGAGCAGTACTTC.